The 15 T cell receptor beta chains below were found in one sample sequenced in a study of blood T cell repertoires in COVID-19. TCRdb keeps only in-frame clones here, not all; method: immunoSEQ multiplex PCR. The sample has hundreds of thousands of clones, around nine tenths seen once. The sequenced sample was peripheral blood. The receptors were gathered from a man in his sixties or seventies with acute or convalescent COVID-19.

This clone occurred once. The rearrangement links TRBV5-4 to TRBJ2-2, with 7 nucleotides matching TRBD2. Germline CDR1 SGHNT, CDR2 YYREEE (reference sequence). V was clipped by 5 bases and J by 1 base; unmatched bases: 8. This CDR3 has 16 residues. CDR3 sequence: CASSGRTGGNTGELFF. Here the CDR3 DNA reads TGTGCCAGCAGTGGGAGAACGGGGGGGAACACCGGGGAGCTGTTTTTT. Full variable domain (missing parts from reference TRBV5-4 and TRBJ2-2): ETGVTQSPTHLIKTRGQQVTLRCSSQSGHNTVSWYQQALGQGPQFIFQYYREEENGRGNFPPRFSGLQFPNYSSELNVNALELDDSALYLCASSGRTGGNTGELFFGEGSRLTVL.

This clone was recorded once. This chain uses TRBV7-9 with TRBJ1-1; 7 bases are a match to TRBD1. CDR1 SEHNR and CDR2 FQNEAQ come from the germline V gene (reference sequence). V trimming: 7 bases; J trimming: 4 bases; junction bases outside the gene matches: 9. CDR3 length equals 14 residues. The chain's CDR3 is CASKQGSLITEAFF. In DNA form, the CDR3 reads TGTGCCAGCAAACAGGGGTCGTTAATCACTGAAGCTTTCTTT.

V usage is TRBV19 and J usage is TRBJ1-1; D is possibly TRBD1 (6 bases). The CDR3 is 15 residues long. Trimming stripped 7 bases from V and 0 bases from J, with 15 bases between. Germline V gene lookup returns CDR1 LNHDA and CDR2 SQIVND (reference sequence). This CDR3 reads CASTQGRVMNTEAFF. Here the CDR3 DNA reads TGTGCCAGTACTCAGGGGAGAGTCATGAACACTGAAGCTTTCTTT.

The chain has TRBV5-4 and TRBJ1-1; TRBD1 matches at 7 bases. The germline gives CDR1 SGHNT, CDR2 YYREEE (reference sequence). This CDR3 contains 15 residues. Unmatched junction bases numbered 2, after V lost 0 bases and J lost 0 bases. Here the CDR3 reads CASSLDRGMNTEAFF. The CDR3 nucleotides read TGTGCCAGCAGCTTGGACAGGGGAATGAACACTGAAGCTTTCTTT.

V gene TRBV7-6 combines with J gene TRBJ2-2; D remains ambiguous. This CDR3 spans 15 amino acids. V shed 7 bases and J shed 1 base, with 13 bases lying between them. Germline-derived CDR1 and CDR2 are SGHVS and FNYEAQ. In nucleotides, the CDR3 is TGTGCCAGCATCGCCCGAGCAGGGAACACCGGGGAGCTGTTTTTT. Translating gives CASIARAGNTGELFF.

This chain joins TRBV19 and TRBJ2-5; 7 bases line up with TRBD2. The V gene's germline CDR1 is LNHDA and CDR2 SQIVND (reference sequence). The CDR3 extends over 15 amino acids. V was clipped by 5 bases and J by 3 bases; unmatched bases: 9. The CDR3 protein is CASSWASGVKETQYF. In DNA form, the CDR3 reads TGTGCCAGTAGTTGGGCTAGCGGAGTTAAAGAGACCCAGTACTTC. The whole variable domain, remainder taken from reference TRBV19 and TRBJ2-5, is DGGITQSPKYLFRKEGQNVTLSCEQNLNHDAMYWYRQDPGQGLRLIYYSQIVNDFQKGDIAEGYSVSREKKESFPLTVTSAQKNPTAFYLCASSWASGVKETQYFGPGTRLLVL.

The genes are TRBV5-6 and TRBJ2-7; TRBD1 matches at 7 bases. V trimming: 7 bases; J trimming: 5 bases; junction bases outside the gene matches: 15. CDR1 SGHDT and CDR2 YYEEEE come from the germline V gene. This CDR3 spans 15 amino acids. In DNA form, the CDR3 reads TGTGCCAGCGGCCGAGACAGGGCCGGCCTTAACGAGCAGTACTTC. Translating gives CASGRDRAGLNEQYF.

The chain's CDR3 is CASSVQGVAETQYF. The CDR3 DNA reads TGTGCCAGCAGCGTACAGGGGGTAGCGGAGACCCAGTACTTC. The V and J genes are TRBV9 and TRBJ2-5; 7 bases fit TRBD1. The length of the CDR3 is 14 residues. CDR1 is SGDLS and CDR2 is YYNGEE in the germline V gene. V dropped 1 base and J dropped 5; count of bases not matched to a gene: 5.

V and J are TRBV7-2 and TRBJ1-6; 7 bases match TRBD1. The CDR3 contains 15 residues. V shed 3 bases and J 7 bases; nucleotides not matched to a gene: 6. CDR1 is SGHTA, CDR2 FQGNSA, per germline. This CDR3 reads CASSLLQGKNSPLHF. In nucleotides, the CDR3 is TGTGCCAGCAGCTTGCTACAGGGGAAGAATTCACCCCTCCACTTT.

The V and J genes are TRBV12-3 or TRBV12-4 and TRBJ2-4, with no clear D. This CDR3 is built from 11 residues. Trimming pared 2 bases from V and 6 bases from J, leaving 2 bases between. The CDR3 DNA follows: TGTGCCAGCAGTTTACTAAACATTCAGTACTTC. It translates to CASSLLNIQYF.

V and J are TRBV28 and TRBJ1-4; 7 nucleotides agree with TRBD1. This CDR3 region has 15 residues. With 5 bases clipped from V and 5 bases from J, the junction kept 8 bases outside the gene matches. Germline assignment: CDR1 MDHEN and CDR2 SYDVKM. CDR3 sequence: CASSTIHRGNEKLFF. The CDR3 DNA sequence: TGTGCCAGCAGTACGATTCACAGGGGAAATGAAAAACTGTTTTTT.

In this sample, this clone turned up a few times. V gene TRBV9 combines with J gene TRBJ1-3; 11 bases fit TRBD1. The CDR3 loop spans 14 amino acids. The junction had 4 bases not matched to a gene; V was cut back by 3 bases and J by 8 bases. CDR1 is SGDLS, CDR2 YYNGEE, per germline. The CDR3: CASSGPGQGDTIYF. The CDR3 DNA reads as TGTGCCAGCAGCGGGCCGGGACAGGGGGACACCATATATTTT.

The chain employs TRBV7-2 and TRBJ1-5; D is ambiguous. CDR1 and CDR2 from the germline V gene are SGHTA and FQGNSA. The CDR3 is made up of 17 amino acids. Trimming cost V 1 base and J 6 bases, with 19 bases left between them. CDR3 residues: CASSLGTQVGVGQPQHF. The CDR3 nucleotides read TGTGCCAGCAGCTTAGGGACCCAGGTCGGGGTCGGTCAGCCCCAGCATTTT. The variable domain in full, with the rest retrieved from reference TRBV7-2 and TRBJ1-5, is GAGVSQSPSNKVTEKGKDVELRCDPISGHTALYWYRQSLGQGLEFLIYFQGNSAPDKSGLPSDRFSAERTGGSVSTLTIQRTQQEDSAVYLCASSLGTQVGVGQPQHFGDGTRLSIL.

This clone was picked up one time. The rearrangement uses TRBV24-1 and TRBJ2-5; D perhaps matches TRBD2 (5 bases). From germline, CDR1 is KGHDR and CDR2 SFDVKD. This CDR3 spans 12 amino acids. Trimming took 4 bases from V and 7 from J, leaving 9 bases between them. In nucleotides, the CDR3 is TGTGCCACCAGTGAGAGCCGGGGGACCCAGTACTTC. This gives the protein CATSESRGTQYF.

The count of this clone is one. The chain couples TRBV6-2 or TRBV6-3 to TRBJ2-5; 8 nucleotides match TRBD1. In germline, CDR1 is MNHEY, CDR2 SVGEGT. The CDR3 has 15 residues. With 5 bases clipped from V and 2 bases from J, the junction kept 7 bases outside the gene matches. For the CDR3, the DNA is TGTGCCAGCAGTGCCCAGGGGGCAGGGCAAGAGACCCAGTACTTC. Translating it yields CASSAQGAGQETQYF.